This TCR beta chain was identified during a study of OX40 agonist ivuxolimab in advanced cancers. Assay used: immunoSEQ multiplex PCR; TCRdb lists only in-frame clones, some missing. This table has fewer than 90,000 clones, 80% to 90% appearing once. The V gene lost 4 bases and the J gene lost 0 bases, with 12 bases spanning the gap. The CDR3 totals 15 residues. The germline CDR1 and CDR2 sequences are SGHRS and YFSETQ. The source is an adult with an advanced solid tumor such as melanoma, head and neck, liver or kidney cancer. The genes are TRBV5-1 and TRBJ2-3, with a possible D match to TRBD2 (6 bases). The material was CD4+ or CD8+ T cells sorted from blood, obtained in a trial of the OX40 agonist ivuxolimab. Here the CDR3 reads CASSPLTSSTDTQYF. CDR3 nucleotide sequence: TGCGCCAGCAGCCCCTTGACTAGTAGCACAGATACGCAGTATTTT.